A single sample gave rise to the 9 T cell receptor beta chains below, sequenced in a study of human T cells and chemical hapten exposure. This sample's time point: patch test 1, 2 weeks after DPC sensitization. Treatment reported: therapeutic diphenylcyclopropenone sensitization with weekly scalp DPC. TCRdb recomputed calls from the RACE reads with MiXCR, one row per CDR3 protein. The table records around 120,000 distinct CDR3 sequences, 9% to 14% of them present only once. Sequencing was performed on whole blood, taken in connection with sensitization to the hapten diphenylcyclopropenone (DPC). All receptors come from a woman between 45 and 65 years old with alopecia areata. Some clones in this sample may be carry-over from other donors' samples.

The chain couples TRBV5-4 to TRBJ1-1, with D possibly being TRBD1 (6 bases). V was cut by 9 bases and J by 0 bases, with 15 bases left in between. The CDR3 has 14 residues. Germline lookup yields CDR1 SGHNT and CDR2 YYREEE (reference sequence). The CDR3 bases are TGTGCCATGTACAGGGAGAGATTGAACACTGAAGCTTTCTTT. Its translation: CAMYRERLNTEAFF.

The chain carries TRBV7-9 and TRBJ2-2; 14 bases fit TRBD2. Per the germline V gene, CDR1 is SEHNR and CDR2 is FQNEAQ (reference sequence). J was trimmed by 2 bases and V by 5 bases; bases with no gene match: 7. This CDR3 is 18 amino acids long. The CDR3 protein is CASSGGTSGSVNTGELFF. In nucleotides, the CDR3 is TGTGCCAGCAGCGGCGGGACTAGCGGGAGCGTTAACACCGGGGAGCTGTTTTTT.

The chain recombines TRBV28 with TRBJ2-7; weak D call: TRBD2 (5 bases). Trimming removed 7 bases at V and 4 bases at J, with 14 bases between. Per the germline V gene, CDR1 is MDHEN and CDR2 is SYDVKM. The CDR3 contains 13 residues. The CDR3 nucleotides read TGTGCCAGCACCCCTAACCGGGGATACGAGCAGTACTTC. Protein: CASTPNRGYEQYF.

The CDR3 is CSVDLEASGRETQYF. In DNA, the CDR3 is TGCAGCGTTGATTTGGAGGCTAGCGGGAGAGAGACCCAGTACTTC. This chain links TRBV29-1 with TRBJ2-5; 10 positions match TRBD2. Per germline, CDR1 SQVTM and CDR2 ANQGSEA. V lost 3 bases to trimming and J lost 4 bases; unmatched junction nucleotides: 8. This CDR3 is built from 15 residues.

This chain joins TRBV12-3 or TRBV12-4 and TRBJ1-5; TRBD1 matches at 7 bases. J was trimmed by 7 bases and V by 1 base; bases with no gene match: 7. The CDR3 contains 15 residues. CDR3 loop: CASSLGTGGQQPQHF. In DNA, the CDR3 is TGTGCCAGCAGTTTAGGGACAGGCGGCCAACAGCCCCAGCATTTT.

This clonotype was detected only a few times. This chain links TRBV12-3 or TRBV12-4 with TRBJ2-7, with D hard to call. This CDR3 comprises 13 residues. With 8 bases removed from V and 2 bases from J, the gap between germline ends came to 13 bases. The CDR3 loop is CASCPVGAYEQYF. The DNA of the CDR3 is TGTGCCAGCTGCCCGGTCGGCGCCTACGAGCAGTACTTC.

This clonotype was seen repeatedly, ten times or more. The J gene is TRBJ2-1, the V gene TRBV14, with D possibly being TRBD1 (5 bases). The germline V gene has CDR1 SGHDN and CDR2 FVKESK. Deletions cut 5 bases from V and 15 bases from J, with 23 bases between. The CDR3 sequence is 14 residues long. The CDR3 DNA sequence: TGTGCCAGCAGCTATACTGGGGCTACGGAATCTCTGTTCTTC. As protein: CASSYTGATESLFF.

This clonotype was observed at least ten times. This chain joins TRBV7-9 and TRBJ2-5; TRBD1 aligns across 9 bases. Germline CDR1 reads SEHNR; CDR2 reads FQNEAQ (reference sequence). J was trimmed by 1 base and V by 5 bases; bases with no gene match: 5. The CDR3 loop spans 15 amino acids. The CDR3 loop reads CASSPRDRAQETQYF. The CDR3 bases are TGTGCCAGCAGCCCCAGGGACAGGGCCCAAGAGACCCAGTACTTC.

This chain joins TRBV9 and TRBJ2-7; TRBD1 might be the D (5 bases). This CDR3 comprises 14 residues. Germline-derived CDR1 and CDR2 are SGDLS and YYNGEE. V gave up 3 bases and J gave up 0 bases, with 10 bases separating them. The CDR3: CASSAVGPSYEQYF. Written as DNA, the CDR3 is TGTGCCAGCAGCGCCGTGGGGCCCTCCTACGAGCAGTACTTC. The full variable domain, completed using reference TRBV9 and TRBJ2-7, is DSGVTQTPKHLITATGQRVTLRCSPRSGDLSVYWYQQSLDQGLQFLIQYYNGEERAKGNILERFSAQQFPDLHSELNLSSLELGDSALYFCASSAVGPSYEQYFGPGTRLTVT.